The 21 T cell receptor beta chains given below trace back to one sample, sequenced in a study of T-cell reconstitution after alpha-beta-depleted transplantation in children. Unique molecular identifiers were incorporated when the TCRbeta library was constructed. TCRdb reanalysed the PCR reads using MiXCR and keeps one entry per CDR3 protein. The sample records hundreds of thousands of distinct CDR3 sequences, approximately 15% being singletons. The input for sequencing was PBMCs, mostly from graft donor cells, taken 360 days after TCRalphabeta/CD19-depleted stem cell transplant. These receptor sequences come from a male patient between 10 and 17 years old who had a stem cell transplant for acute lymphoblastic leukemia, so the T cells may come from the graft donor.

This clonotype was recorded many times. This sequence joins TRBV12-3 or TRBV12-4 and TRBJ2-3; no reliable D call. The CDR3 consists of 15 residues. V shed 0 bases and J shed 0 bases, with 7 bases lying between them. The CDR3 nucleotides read TGTGCCAGCAGTTTAGCCCCTCCTAGCACAGATACGCAGTATTTT. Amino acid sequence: CASSLAPPSTDTQYF.

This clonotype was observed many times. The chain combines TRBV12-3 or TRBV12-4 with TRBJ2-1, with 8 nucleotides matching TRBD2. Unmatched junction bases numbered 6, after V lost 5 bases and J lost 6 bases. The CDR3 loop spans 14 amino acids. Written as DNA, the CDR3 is TGTGCCAGCAGTCCCAGCGGGAGCCGCAATGAGCAGTTCTTC. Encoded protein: CASSPSGSRNEQFF.

The DNA for the CDR3 is TGCGCCAGCAGCTTGGTACCGGGGCTCACTCAAGAGACCCAGTACTTC. Protein: CASSLVPGLTQETQYF. The chain carries TRBV5-1 and TRBJ2-5; perhaps D is TRBD1 or TRBD2 (5 bases each). CDR1 SGHRS and CDR2 YFSETQ come from the germline V gene. The length of the CDR3 is 16 residues. The V end was cut by 0 bases, the J end by 2 bases, with 14 bases between.

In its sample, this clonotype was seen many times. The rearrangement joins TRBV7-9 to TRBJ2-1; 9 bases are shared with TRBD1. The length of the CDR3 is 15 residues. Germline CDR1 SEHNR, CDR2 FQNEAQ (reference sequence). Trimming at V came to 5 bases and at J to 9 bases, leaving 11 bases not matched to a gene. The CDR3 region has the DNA TGTGCCAGCAGCCCTGTCCGCGACAGGGGGGCTGAGCAGTTCTTC. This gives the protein CASSPVRDRGAEQFF.

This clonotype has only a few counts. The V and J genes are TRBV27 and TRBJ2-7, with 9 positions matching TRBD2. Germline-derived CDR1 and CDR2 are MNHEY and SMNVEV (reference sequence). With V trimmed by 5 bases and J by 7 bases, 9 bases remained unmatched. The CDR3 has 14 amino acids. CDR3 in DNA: TGTGCCAGCAGTCCTTTAGCGGGAGTGGGAGAGCAGTACTTC. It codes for CASSPLAGVGEQYF.

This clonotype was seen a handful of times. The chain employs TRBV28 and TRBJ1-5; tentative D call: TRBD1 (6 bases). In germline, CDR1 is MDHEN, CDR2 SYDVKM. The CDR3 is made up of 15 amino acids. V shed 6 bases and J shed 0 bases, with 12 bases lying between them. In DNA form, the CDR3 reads TGTGCCAGCAGACGTAGACAGGTTAGCAATCAGCCCCAGCATTTT. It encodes CASRRRQVSNQPQHF.

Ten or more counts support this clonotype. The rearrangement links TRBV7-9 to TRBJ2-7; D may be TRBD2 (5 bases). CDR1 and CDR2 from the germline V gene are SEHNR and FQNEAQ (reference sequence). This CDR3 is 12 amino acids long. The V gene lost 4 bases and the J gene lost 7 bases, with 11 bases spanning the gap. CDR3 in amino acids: CASSSWTGEQYF. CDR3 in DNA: TGTGCCAGCAGCTCCTGGACGGGAGAGCAGTACTTC.

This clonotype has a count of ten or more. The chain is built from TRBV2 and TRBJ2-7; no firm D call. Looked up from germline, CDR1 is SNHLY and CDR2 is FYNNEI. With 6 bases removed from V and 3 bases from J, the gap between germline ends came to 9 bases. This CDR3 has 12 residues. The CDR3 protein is CASRPDGYEQYF. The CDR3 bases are TGTGCCAGCAGGCCGGACGGCTACGAGCAGTACTTC.

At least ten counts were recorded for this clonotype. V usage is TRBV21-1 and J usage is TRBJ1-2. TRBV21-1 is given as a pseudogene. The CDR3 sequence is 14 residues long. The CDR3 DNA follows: TGTGCCAGCAGCGGAGAGAAGGATAACTATGGCTACACCTTC. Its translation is CASSGEKDNYGYTF.

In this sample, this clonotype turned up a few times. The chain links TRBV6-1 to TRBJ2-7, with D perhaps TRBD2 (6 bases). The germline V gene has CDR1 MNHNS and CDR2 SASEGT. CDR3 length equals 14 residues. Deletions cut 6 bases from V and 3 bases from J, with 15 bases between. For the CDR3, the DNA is TGTGCCAGCAGCCGGGGGATCCGGGGCTACGAGCAGTACTTC. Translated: CASSRGIRGYEQYF.

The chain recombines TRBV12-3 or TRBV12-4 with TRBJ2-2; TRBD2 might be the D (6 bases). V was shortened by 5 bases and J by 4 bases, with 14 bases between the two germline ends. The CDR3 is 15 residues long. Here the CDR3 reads CASSVPGLRTGELFF. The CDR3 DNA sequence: TGTGCCAGCAGTGTCCCGGGACTCCGCACCGGGGAGCTGTTTTTT.

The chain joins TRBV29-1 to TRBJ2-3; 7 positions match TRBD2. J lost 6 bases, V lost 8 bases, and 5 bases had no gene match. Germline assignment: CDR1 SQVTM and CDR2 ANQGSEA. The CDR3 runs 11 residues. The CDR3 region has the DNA TGCAGCCCAGGACTAGGTGATACGCAGTATTTT. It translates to CSPGLGDTQYF.

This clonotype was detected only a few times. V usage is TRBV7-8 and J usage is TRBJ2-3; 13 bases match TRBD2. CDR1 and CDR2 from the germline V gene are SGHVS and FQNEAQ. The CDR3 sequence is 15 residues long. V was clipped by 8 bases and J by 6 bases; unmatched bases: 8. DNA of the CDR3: TGTGCCAGCTTCGGGACTAGCGGGAAGGGCGATACGCAGTATTTT. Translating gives CASFGTSGKGDTQYF.

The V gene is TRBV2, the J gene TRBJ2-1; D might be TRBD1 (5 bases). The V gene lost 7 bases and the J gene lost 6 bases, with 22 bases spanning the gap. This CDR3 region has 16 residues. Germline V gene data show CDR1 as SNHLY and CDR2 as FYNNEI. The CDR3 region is CASKDPPLKQGNEQFF. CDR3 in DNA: TGTGCCAGCAAAGACCCCCCCTTAAAGCAGGGCAATGAGCAGTTCTTC.

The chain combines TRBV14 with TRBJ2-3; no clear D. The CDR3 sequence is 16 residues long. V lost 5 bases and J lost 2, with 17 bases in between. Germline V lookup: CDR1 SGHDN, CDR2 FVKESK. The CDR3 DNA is TGTGCCAGCAGCTCCCGGATAGCCCTAACCACAGATACGCAGTATTTT. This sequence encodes CASSSRIALTTDTQYF.

CDR3 sequence (DNA): TGTGCCAGCAGTTACCATCTAAGGTCCGGGGAGCTGTTTTTT. Amino acids: CASSYHLRSGELFF. The chain has TRBV6-5 and TRBJ2-2, with no clear D. From germline, CDR1 is MNHEY and CDR2 SVGAGI. The CDR3 loop spans 14 amino acids. The V end lost 2 bases, the J end lost 6 bases, and 10 bases lay between the germline ends.

CDR3 protein: CASSAQGITEAFF. In DNA form, the CDR3 reads TGTGCCAGCAGCGCACAGGGGATCACTGAAGCTTTCTTT. The gene calls are TRBV7-6 and TRBJ1-1, with TRBD1 identical over 7 bases. V gave up 5 bases and J gave up 4 bases; unmatched junction bases: 4. The CDR3 runs 13 residues. In germline, CDR1 is SGHVS, CDR2 FNYEAQ.

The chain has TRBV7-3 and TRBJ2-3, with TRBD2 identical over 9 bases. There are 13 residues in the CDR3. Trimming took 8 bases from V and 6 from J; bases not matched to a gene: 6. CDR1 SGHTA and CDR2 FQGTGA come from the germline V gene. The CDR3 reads CASGPSGVDTQYF. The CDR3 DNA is TGTGCCAGCGGGCCTAGCGGGGTCGATACGCAGTATTTT.

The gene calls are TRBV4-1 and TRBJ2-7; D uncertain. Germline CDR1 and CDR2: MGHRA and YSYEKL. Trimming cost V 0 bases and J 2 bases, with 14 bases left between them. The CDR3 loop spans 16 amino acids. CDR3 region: CASSQDTRSPTYEQYF. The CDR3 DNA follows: TGCGCCAGCAGCCAAGATACCCGTAGCCCAACCTACGAGCAGTACTTC.

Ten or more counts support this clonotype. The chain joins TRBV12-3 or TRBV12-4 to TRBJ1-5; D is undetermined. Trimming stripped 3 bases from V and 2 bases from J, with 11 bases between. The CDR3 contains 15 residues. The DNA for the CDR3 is TGTGCCAGCAGTTTTGGTGGCGGTGGCAATCAGCCCCAGCATTTT. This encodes CASSFGGGGNQPQHF.

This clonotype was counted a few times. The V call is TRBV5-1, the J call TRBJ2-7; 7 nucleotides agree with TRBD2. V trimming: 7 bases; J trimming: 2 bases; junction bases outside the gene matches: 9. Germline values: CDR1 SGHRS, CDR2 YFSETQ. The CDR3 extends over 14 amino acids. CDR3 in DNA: TGCGCCAGCTGGGAGGGATCCCAGACCTACGAGCAGTACTTC. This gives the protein CASWEGSQTYEQYF.